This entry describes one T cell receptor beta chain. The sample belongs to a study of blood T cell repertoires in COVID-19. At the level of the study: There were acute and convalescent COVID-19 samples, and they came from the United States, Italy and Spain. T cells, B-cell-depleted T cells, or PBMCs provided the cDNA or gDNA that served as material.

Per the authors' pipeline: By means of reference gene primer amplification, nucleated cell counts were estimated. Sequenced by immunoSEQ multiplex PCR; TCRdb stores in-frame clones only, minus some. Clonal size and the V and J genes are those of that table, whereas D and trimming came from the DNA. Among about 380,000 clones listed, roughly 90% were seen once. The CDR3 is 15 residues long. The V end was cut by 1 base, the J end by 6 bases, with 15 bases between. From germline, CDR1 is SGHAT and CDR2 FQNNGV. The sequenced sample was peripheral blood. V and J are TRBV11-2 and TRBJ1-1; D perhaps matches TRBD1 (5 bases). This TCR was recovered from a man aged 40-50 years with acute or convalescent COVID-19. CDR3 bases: TGTGCCAGCAGCTTAGGGTTCAGGCCGGGGGCTGAAGCTTTCTTT. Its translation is CASSLGFRPGAEAFF.